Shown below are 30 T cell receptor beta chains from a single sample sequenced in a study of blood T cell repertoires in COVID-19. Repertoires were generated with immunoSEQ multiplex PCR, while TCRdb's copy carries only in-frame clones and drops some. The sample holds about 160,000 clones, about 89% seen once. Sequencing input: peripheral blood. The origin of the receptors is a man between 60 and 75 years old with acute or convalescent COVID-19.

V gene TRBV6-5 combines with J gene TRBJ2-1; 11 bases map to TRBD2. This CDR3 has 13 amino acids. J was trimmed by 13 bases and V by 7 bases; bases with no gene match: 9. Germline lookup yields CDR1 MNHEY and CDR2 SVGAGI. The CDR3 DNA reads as TGTGCCAGCACCCAAACTCTAGCGGGGGGACAGTTCTTC. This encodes CASTQTLAGGQFF.

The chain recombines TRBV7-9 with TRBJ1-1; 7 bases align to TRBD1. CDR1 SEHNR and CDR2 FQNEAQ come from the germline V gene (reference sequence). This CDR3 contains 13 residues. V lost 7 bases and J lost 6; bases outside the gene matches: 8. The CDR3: CASNLGGASEAFF. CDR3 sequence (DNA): TGTGCCAGCAACCTAGGGGGCGCATCTGAAGCTTTCTTT.

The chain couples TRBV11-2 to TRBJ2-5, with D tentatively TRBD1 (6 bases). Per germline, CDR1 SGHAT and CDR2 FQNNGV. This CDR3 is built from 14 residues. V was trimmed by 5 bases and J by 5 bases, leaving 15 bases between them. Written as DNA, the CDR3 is TGTGCCAGCAGCCTCGGACAGCCCAGGGAGACCCAGTACTTC. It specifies CASSLGQPRETQYF.

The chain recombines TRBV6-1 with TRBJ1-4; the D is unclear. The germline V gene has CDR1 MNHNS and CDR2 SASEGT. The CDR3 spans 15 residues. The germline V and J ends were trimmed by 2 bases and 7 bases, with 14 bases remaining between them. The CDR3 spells CASSESGQPSEKLFF. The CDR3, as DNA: TGTGCCAGCAGTGAATCTGGGCAACCAAGTGAAAAACTGTTTTTT.

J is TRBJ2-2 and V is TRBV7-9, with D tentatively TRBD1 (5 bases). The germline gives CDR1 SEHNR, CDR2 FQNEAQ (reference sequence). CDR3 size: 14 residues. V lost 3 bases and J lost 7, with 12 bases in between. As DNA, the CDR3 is TGTGCCAGCAGCTTCTCAGGGTATGGCGGGGAGCTGTTTTTT. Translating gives CASSFSGYGGELFF.

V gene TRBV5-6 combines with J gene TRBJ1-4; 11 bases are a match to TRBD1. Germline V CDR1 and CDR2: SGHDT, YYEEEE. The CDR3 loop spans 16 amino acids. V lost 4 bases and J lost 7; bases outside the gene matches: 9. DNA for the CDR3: TGTGCCAGCAGCGCGGGACAGGGGGTATCGGGTGAAAAACTGTTTTTT. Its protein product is CASSAGQGVSGEKLFF.

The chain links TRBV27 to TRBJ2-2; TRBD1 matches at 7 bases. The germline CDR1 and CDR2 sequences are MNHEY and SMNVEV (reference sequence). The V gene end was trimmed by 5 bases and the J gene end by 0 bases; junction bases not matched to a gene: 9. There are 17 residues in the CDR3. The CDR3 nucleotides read TGTGCCAGCAGTCTAACCCCAGGGACAGCGAACACCGGGGAGCTGTTTTTT. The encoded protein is CASSLTPGTANTGELFF.

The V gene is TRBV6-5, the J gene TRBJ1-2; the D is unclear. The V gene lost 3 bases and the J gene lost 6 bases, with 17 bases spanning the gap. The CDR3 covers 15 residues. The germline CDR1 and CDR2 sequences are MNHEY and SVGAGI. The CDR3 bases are TGTGCCAGCAGTTATGGTGTCTCGGGAATTCATGGCTACACCTTC. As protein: CASSYGVSGIHGYTF.

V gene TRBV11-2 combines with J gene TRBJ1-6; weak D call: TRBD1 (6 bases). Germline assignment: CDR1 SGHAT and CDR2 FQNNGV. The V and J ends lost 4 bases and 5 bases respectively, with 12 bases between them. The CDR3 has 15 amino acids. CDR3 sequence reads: CASSYSGTNNSPLHF. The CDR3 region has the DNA TGTGCCAGCAGCTACTCGGGGACAAATAATTCACCCCTCCACTTT.

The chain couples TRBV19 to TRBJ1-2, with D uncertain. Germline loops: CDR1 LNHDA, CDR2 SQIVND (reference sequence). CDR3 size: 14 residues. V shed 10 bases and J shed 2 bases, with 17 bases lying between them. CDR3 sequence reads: CATKDARGNYGYTF. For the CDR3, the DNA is TGTGCCACCAAGGACGCTCGGGGAAACTATGGCTACACCTTC.

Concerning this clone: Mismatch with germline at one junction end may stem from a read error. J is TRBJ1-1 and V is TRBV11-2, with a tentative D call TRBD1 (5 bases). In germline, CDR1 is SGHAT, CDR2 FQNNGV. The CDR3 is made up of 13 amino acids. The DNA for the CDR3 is TGCGCCGGCGGCAGGGCGAGAGACACTGAAGCTTTCTTT. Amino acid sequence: CAGGRARDTEAFF.

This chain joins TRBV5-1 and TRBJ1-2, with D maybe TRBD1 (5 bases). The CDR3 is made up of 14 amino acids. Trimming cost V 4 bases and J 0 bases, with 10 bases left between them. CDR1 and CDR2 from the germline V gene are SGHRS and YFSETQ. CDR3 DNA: TGCGCCAGCAGCCTGGACAACGCTAACTATGGCTACACCTTC. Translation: CASSLDNANYGYTF.

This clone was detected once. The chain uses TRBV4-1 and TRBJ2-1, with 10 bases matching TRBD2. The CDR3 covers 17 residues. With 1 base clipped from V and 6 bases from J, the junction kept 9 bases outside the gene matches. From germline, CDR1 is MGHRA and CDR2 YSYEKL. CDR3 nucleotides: TGCGCCAGCAGCCAAGGGGAGCGGGGGGGTTTACGCAATGAGCAGTTCTTC. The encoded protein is CASSQGERGGLRNEQFF.

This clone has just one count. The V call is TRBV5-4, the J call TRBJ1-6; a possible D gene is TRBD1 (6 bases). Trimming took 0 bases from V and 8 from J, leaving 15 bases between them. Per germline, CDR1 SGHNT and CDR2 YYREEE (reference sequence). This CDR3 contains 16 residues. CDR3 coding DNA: TGTGCCAGCAGCTTGGCGAGCGGGGGCTGGGATTCACCCCTCCACTTT. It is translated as CASSLASGGWDSPLHF.

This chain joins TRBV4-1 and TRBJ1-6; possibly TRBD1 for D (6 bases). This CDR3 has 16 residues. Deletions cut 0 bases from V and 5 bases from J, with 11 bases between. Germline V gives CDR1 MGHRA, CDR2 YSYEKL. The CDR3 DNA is TGCGCCAGCAGCCAAGAAGCGGGGGCCAATAATTCACCCCTCCACTTT. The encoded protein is CASSQEAGANNSPLHF.

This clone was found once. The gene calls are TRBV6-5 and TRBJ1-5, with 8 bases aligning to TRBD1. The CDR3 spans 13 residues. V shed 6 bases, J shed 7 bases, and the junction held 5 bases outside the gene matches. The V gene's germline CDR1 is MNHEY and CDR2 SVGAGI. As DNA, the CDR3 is TGTGCCAGCAGAAGGACAGGGCGGCAGCCCCAGCATTTT. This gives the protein CASRRTGRQPQHF.

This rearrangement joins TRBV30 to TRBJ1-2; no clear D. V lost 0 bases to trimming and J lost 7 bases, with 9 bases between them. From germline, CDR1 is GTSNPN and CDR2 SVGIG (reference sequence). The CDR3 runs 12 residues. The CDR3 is CAWSVSGFGYTF. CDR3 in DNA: TGTGCCTGGAGTGTATCGGGGTTTGGCTACACCTTC.

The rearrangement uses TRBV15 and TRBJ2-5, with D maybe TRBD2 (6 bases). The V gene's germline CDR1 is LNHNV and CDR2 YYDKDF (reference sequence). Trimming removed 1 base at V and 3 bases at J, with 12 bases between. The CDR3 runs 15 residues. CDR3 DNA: TGTGCCACCAGCAGAGGAGGGTTAGCGGAAGAGACCCAGTACTTC. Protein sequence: CATSRGGLAEETQYF.

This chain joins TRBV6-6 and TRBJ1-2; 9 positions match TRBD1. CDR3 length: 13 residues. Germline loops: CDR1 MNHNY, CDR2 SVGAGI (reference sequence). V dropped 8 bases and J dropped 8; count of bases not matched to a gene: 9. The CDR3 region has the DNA TGTGCCAGCGGACGACAGGGGGAGGGGGGCTACACCTTC. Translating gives CASGRQGEGGYTF.

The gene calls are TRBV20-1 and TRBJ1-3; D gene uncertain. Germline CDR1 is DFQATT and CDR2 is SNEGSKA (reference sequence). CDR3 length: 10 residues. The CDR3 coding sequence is TGCTTAAACTCTGGAAACACCATATATTTT. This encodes CLNSGNTIYF.

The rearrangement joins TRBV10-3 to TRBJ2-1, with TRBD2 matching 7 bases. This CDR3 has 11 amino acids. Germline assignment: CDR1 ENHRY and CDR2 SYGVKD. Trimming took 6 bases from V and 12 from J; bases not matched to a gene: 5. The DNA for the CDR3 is TGTGCCATCAGCCCTGGGGGGGGGCAGTTCTTC. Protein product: CAISPGGGQFF.

CDR3 loop: CASSGLQQGLADTQYF. CDR3 in DNA: TGTGCCAGCAGCGGCCTACAGCAGGGGCTCGCAGATACGCAGTATTTT. V usage is TRBV11-1 and J usage is TRBJ2-3, with a tentative D call TRBD1 (6 bases). The CDR3 is 16 amino acids. The ends were cut back, 5 bases at V and 4 bases at J, with 19 bases in the middle. The germline gives CDR1 SGHAT, CDR2 FQDESV (reference sequence).

The CDR3 bases are TGCGCCAGCAGCCAAGAGGGACAGTCAATGGATGAAAAACTGTTTTTT. Protein product: CASSQEGQSMDEKLFF. V is TRBV4-3 and J is TRBJ1-4; 7 positions match TRBD1. The germline V gene encodes CDR1 LGHNA and CDR2 YSLEER. This CDR3 spans 16 amino acids. V lost 0 bases, J lost 6 bases, and 7 bases stayed unmatched.

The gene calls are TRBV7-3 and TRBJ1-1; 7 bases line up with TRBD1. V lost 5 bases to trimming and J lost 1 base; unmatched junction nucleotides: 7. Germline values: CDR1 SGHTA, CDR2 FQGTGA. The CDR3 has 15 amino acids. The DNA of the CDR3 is TGTGCCAGCAGCCCCCAGGGGGATAGGAACACTGAAGCTTTCTTT. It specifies CASSPQGDRNTEAFF.

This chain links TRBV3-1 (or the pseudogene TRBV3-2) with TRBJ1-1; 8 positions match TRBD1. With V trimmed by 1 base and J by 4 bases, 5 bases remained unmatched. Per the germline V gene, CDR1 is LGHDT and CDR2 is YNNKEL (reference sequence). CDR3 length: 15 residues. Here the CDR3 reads CASSQGTGHGTEAFF. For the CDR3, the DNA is TGTGCCAGCAGCCAAGGGACAGGGCATGGCACTGAAGCTTTCTTT.

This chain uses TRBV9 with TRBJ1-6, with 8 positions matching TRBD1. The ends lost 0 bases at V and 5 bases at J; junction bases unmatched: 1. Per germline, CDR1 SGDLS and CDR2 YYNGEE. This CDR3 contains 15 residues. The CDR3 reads CASSVGDRNNSPLHF. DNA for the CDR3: TGTGCCAGCAGCGTAGGGGACAGGAATAATTCACCCCTCCACTTT.

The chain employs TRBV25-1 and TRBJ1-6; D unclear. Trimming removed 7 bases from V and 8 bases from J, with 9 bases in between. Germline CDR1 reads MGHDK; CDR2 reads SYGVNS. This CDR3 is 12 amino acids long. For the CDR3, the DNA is TGTGCCAGCAACGTCGGTTATTCACCCCTCCACTTT. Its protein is CASNVGYSPLHF. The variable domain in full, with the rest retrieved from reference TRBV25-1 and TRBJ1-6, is EADIYQTPRYLVIGTGKKITLECSQTMGHDKMYWYQQDPGMELHLIHYSYGVNSTEKGDLSSESTVSRIRTEHFPLTLESARPSHTSQYLCASNVGYSPLHFGNGTRLTVT.

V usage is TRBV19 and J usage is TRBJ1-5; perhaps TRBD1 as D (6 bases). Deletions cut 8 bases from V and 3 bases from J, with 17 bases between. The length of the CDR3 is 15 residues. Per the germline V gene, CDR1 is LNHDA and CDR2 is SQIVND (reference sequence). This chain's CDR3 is CASGDRTGFNQPQHF. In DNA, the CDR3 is TGTGCCAGTGGGGACCGAACAGGGTTCAATCAGCCCCAGCATTTT.

DNA for the CDR3: TGTGCCACCAGCCTGACCGGCACTATTTCATACGAGCAGTACTTC. Translation: CATSLTGTISYEQYF. The chain joins TRBV15 to TRBJ2-7; D remains unclear. Trimming took 5 bases from V and 4 from J, leaving 18 bases between them. Germline V gene data show CDR1 as LNHNV and CDR2 as YYDKDF (reference sequence). The CDR3 has 15 amino acids.

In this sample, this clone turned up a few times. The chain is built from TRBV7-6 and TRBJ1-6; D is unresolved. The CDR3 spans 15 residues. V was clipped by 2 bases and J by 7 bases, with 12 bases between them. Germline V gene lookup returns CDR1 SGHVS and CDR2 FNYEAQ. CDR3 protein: CASSLSQVKNSPLHF. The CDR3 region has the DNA TGTGCCAGCAGCTTAAGTCAGGTCAAAAATTCACCCCTCCACTTT.